The next 8 T cell receptor beta chains were all read from a single sample in a study of blood T cells in healthy people across ages. Next came a second PCR, run for roughly 6 to 11 cycles, which used a sample-barcoded 5' primer along with a J-beta primer mix. TCRdb ran MiXCR on the 5' RACE reads and lists one entry per CDR3 protein. Of 600,000 or so distinct CDR3 sequences in the sample, roughly 48% were seen once. The sequencing sample was made of blood. Every receptor here comes from a man aged 80 or over in good health.

The chain joins TRBV4-3 to TRBJ2-1; possible D gene TRBD2, 5 bases. This CDR3 is built from 16 residues. The V and J ends lost 0 bases and 1 base respectively, with 10 bases between them. CDR1 is LGHNA, CDR2 YSLEER, per germline. CDR3 region: CASSQDLQRSYNEQFF. The DNA of the CDR3 is TGCGCCAGCAGCCAAGATCTCCAGCGGTCCTACAATGAGCAGTTCTTC.

This clonotype was detected only once. The chain recombines TRBV6-1 with TRBJ2-7, with a possible D match to TRBD1 (6 bases). Between the trimmed V and J ends, which lost 6 bases and 4 bases, there was a span of 16 bases. This CDR3 has 14 residues. Germline V lookup: CDR1 MNHNS, CDR2 SASEGT. CDR3 DNA sequence: TGTGCCAGCAGCAGGGGCAGGGTAATATACGAGCAGTACTTC. Translation gives CASSRGRVIYEQYF.

This clonotype has a handful of counts. V gene TRBV12-3 or TRBV12-4 combines with J gene TRBJ1-1; D unresolved. The CDR3 loop spans 14 amino acids. The V gene lost 7 bases and the J gene lost 5 bases, with 17 bases spanning the gap. The CDR3 bases are TGTGCCAGCATCGACATCCCCTTGGTAACTGAAGCTTTCTTT. Translating gives CASIDIPLVTEAFF.

The V and J genes are TRBV7-2 and TRBJ2-2, with 10 bases that match TRBD2. This CDR3 contains 17 residues. V shed 2 bases, J shed 6 bases, and the junction held 9 bases outside the gene matches. Per germline, CDR1 SGHTA and CDR2 FQGNSA. The CDR3 nucleotides read TGTGCCAGCAGCTTACCCTCTAGCGGGAGCCGGGCCGGGGAGCTGTTTTTT. It is translated as CASSLPSSGSRAGELFF.

CDR3 nucleotide sequence: TGCAGTGCTAACCGGGACGGACGGCAAGAGACCCAGTACTTC. The encoded protein is CSANRDGRQETQYF. J is TRBJ2-4 and V is TRBV20-1; D possibly matches TRBD1 or TRBD2 (5 bases each). Gene TRBJ2-5 matches the end of the DNA better, so the J call may be wrong. The CDR3 spans 14 residues. Per the germline V gene, CDR1 is DFQATT and CDR2 is SNEGSKA (reference sequence).

This clonotype was seen more than once but under ten times. V usage is TRBV7-2 and J usage is TRBJ2-1; 8 bases agree with TRBD1. CDR3 length: 13 amino acids. Trimming at V came to 7 bases and at J to 8 bases, leaving 7 bases not matched to a gene. CDR1 and CDR2 (germline): SGHTA, FQGNSA. The CDR3 loop is CASTRTGIDEQFF. DNA for the CDR3: TGTGCCAGCACCCGGACAGGGATCGATGAGCAGTTCTTC.

CDR3 DNA sequence: TGTGCCAGCACCCCCAGGGGGACAGGGGAAGAGACCCAGTACTTC. As protein: CASTPRGTGEETQYF. This chain joins TRBV7-9 and TRBJ2-5; 10 bases are a match to TRBD1. The germline CDR1 and CDR2 sequences are SEHNR and FQNEAQ (reference sequence). This CDR3 is built from 15 residues. Germline trimming cut 7 bases from V and 3 bases from J; bases unmatched to any gene: 8.

This clonotype has ten or more counts. The gene calls are TRBV6-5 and TRBJ2-7; tentative D call: TRBD2 (5 bases). The germline gives CDR1 MNHEY, CDR2 SVGAGI. Trimming took 5 bases from V and 2 from J, leaving 13 bases between them. The CDR3 sequence is 14 residues long. The CDR3 sequence is CASSPPGIAYEQYF. CDR3 DNA sequence: TGTGCCAGCAGTCCCCCGGGGATCGCCTACGAGCAGTACTTC.